Listed below are T cell receptor beta chains from one sample, sequenced in a study of blood T cell repertoires in COVID-19. Using immunoSEQ multiplex PCR, the repertoire was profiled, and TCRdb retains in-frame clones only, with some absent. The table records under 300,000 clones, approximately 86% of them present only once. Sequenced material: peripheral blood. The source of these receptors is a man in his fifties or sixties who had recovered from COVID-19. Each CDR3 is given with its conserved first and last residue. D genes are given only for firm matches. Size is omitted from some rows. Given values are once, few, many or a class for expanded clones.

clone size	V gene	CDR3 length	J gene	D gene	CDR3 DNA	CDR3 protein
.	TRBV5-6	17	TRBJ2-3	TRBD2	TGTGCCAGCAGCTTAAGACTAGCGGGGGTCTCCACAGATACGCAGTATTTT	CASSLRLAGVSTDTQYF
.	TRBV7-2	12	TRBJ2-1	.	TGTGCCAGCAGCTTACAGGGTATTGAGCAGTTCTTC	CASSLQGIEQFF
.	TRBV25-1	16	TRBJ2-1	TRBD1	TGTGCCAGCAGCCGCCCGATGCGACAGGGGGCGGATGAGCAGTTCTTC	CASSRPMRQGADEQFF
.	TRBV5-1	15	TRBJ2-1	.	TGCGCCAGCAGCTTGGACTTTAGCTCCTACAATGAGCAGTTCTTC	CASSLDFSSYNEQFF
.	TRBV30	13	TRBJ2-5	.	TGTGCCTGGAACCGGAGGGGAGGAGAGACCCAGTACTTC	CAWNRRGGETQYF
.	TRBV5-1	15	TRBJ2-3	TRBD2	TGCGCCAGCAGCGTCAGAGCGGGGATCACAGATACGCAGTATTTT	CASSVRAGITDTQYF
.	TRBV2	14	TRBJ1-3	.	TGTGCCAGCAGTGAACTACGAGCTGGAAACACCATATATTTT	CASSELRAGNTIYF
.	TRBV6-2/TRBV6-3	17	TRBJ2-3	.	TGTGCCAGCAGTACCAATTACGGGGGGCGCAACACAGATACGCAGTATTTT	CASSTNYGGRNTDTQYF
once	TRBV11-3	16	TRBJ2-2	TRBD2	TGTGCCAGCAGCTTAGACGGGGGGTCGAACACCGGGGAGCTGTTTTTT	CASSLDGGSNTGELFF
.	TRBV28	14	TRBJ1-5	.	TGTGCCAGCAGCACTAGGGTTTGGGCACAGCCCCAGCATTTT	CASSTRVWAQPQHF
.	TRBV7-8	16	TRBJ2-2	TRBD1	TGTGCCAGCAGCTTAGTCCGGACAGGGGCTGGCGGGGAGCTGTTTTTT	CASSLVRTGAGGELFF
.	TRBV7-2	15	TRBJ2-3	TRBD2	TGTGCCAGCAGAACTAGCGGGGGCAGCACAGATACGCAGTATTTT	CASRTSGGSTDTQYF
.	TRBV5-8	14	TRBJ1-5	.	TGTGCCAGCAGCTTGGCCGTATCGGGGCAGCCCCAGCATTTT	CASSLAVSGQPQHF
.	TRBV14	15	TRBJ1-6	.	TGTGCCAGCAGCCAAGATTGGGGGGTTGATTCACCCCTCCACTTT	CASSQDWGVDSPLHF
.	TRBV6-5	13	TRBJ1-2	.	TGTGCCAGCAGTTCTCAGGGCGCCTATGGCTACACCTTC	CASSSQGAYGYTF
.	TRBV15	15	TRBJ1-2	TRBD1	TGTGCCACCAGCAGAGGAAGACAGGGGGCTGGTGGCTACACCTTC	CATSRGRQGAGGYTF
.	TRBV10-3	14	TRBJ2-1	TRBD1	TGTGCCATCAGCGTGGACAGGGCCTACAATGAGCAGTTCTTC	CAISVDRAYNEQFF
few	TRBV3-1/TRBV3-2	16	TRBJ2-5	TRBD2	TGTGCCACCGCTTTAGCGGGGGGCAGCCACCAAGAGACCCAGTACTTC	CATALAGGSHQETQYF
.	TRBV5-4	15	TRBJ2-1	TRBD2	TGTGCCAGCAGCTTGCGCCGGGGGGGCTACAATGAGCAGTTCTTC	CASSLRRGGYNEQFF
.	TRBV7-9	15	TRBJ2-7	TRBD2	TGTGCCAGCAGCCAAGCGGGGGTTAGCTCCTACGAGCAGTACTTC	CASSQAGVSSYEQYF
few	TRBV5-8	15	TRBJ1-5	.	TGTGCCAGCAGCTTGGGCTGGGGCTTTGATCAGCCCCAGCATTTT	CASSLGWGFDQPQHF
.	TRBV10-3	14	TRBJ2-1	TRBD1	TGTGCCACGCGATCCGGGACAGGATCCAATGAGCAGTTCTTC	CATRSGTGSNEQFF
.	TRBV25-1	15	TRBJ2-5	.	TGTGCCAGCAGTGCCTCTACAGGGATCCAAGAGACCCAGTACTTC	CASSASTGIQETQYF
few	TRBV11-2	15	TRBJ1-1	TRBD1	TGTGCCAGCAGCTTAGATCGTGCAGGGGGCACTGAAGCTTTCTTT	CASSLDRAGGTEAFF
.	TRBV18	13	TRBJ1-5	TRBD1	TGTGCCAGCTCAAGGACAGGGGACCAGCCCCAGCATTTT	CASSRTGDQPQHF
.	TRBV7-8	16	TRBJ1-5	TRBD1	TGTGCCAGCAGCCTATCAAGGACAGGGCTCAATCAGCCCCAGCATTTT	CASSLSRTGLNQPQHF
.	TRBV7-6	15	TRBJ1-1	TRBD1	TGTGCCAGCAGCTCCTGGGAGGCAGGGGGACGTGAAGCTTTCTTT	CASSSWEAGGREAFF
.	TRBV3-1/TRBV3-2	15	TRBJ2-2	TRBD1	TGTGCCAGCATCGGCGGGACAGGGAGGACCGGGGAGCTGTTTTTT	CASIGGTGRTGELFF
.	TRBV23-1	16	TRBJ2-7	.	TGCGCCAGCAGTCCCCACCCGACAGAGCCCTCCTACGAGCAGTACTTC	CASSPHPTEPSYEQYF
.	TRBV10-3	17	TRBJ1-2	TRBD1	TGTGCCATCAGTGAGTCGATGGGGACAGGGGGCGACTATGGCTACACCTTC	CAISESMGTGGDYGYTF
once	TRBV6-1	15	TRBJ1-5	.	TGTGCCAGCAGTGAAATCTGGGGGGAAAATCAGCCCCAGCATTTT	CASSEIWGENQPQHF
.	TRBV6-1	15	TRBJ1-5	.	TGTGCCAGCAGTGAAGTAGGGGGAACCAATCAGCCCCAGCATTTT	CASSEVGGTNQPQHF
few	TRBV3-1/TRBV3-2	14	TRBJ2-7	.	TGTGCCAGCAGCCAAGATTTCGGAGTCTACGAGCAGTACTTC	CASSQDFGVYEQYF
.	TRBV2	11	TRBJ2-7	.	TGTGCCAGCAGTCCTCTCTACGAGCAGTACTTC	CASSPLYEQYF
once	TRBV6-1	13	TRBJ1-1	.	TGTGCCAGCAGTGAGGTTTTGGGGCGGCGAGCTTTCTTT	CASSEVLGRRAFF
once	TRBV3-1/TRBV3-2	12	TRBJ2-7	.	TGTGCCAGCAGCTGGTCCGGAGGAGAGCAGTACTTC	CASSWSGGEQYF
.	TRBV9	15	TRBJ2-3	.	TGTGCCAGCAGCGTAGATCCTAGAGAGACAGATACGCAGTATTTT	CASSVDPRETDTQYF
.	TRBV19	14	TRBJ1-2	TRBD1	TGTGCCAGTAGCAATTCAGGGGACAGCTATGGCTACACCTTC	CASSNSGDSYGYTF
.	TRBV6-6	14	TRBJ2-5	.	TGTGCCAGCAGATTAGACAGGAACCAAGAGACCCAGTACTTC	CASRLDRNQETQYF
.	TRBV5-4	16	TRBJ2-3	TRBD2	TGTGCCAGCAGCCCTGGACTAGCGGGGGACACAGATACGCAGTATTTT	CASSPGLAGDTDTQYF
.	TRBV6-5	14	TRBJ1-5	.	TGTGCCAGCAGCCCCCAGCGGATTGGGCAGCCCCAGCATTTT	CASSPQRIGQPQHF
.	TRBV10-1	12	TRBJ2-1	.	TGCGCCAGCATCGAGGAATACAATGAGCAGTTCTTC	CASIEEYNEQFF
once	TRBV5-1	15	TRBJ1-5	.	TGCGCCAGCAGCGAAGCAGGGAATAGCAATCAGCCCCAGCATTTT	CASSEAGNSNQPQHF
.	TRBV9	15	TRBJ2-2	TRBD1	TGTGCCAGCAGCGGACGGACAGGGGCGGGCGGGGAGCTGTTTTTT	CASSGRTGAGGELFF
.	TRBV7-8	14	TRBJ1-1	.	TGTGCCAGCAGCTTAGGTGGAGAGGGCACTGAAGCTTTCTTT	CASSLGGEGTEAFF
.	TRBV29-1	15	TRBJ1-2	TRBD1	TGCAGCGCCGGCCGGGACAGGGGGAGCGACTATGGCTACACCTTC	CSAGRDRGSDYGYTF